Listed here are 22 T cell receptor beta chains from one sample, sequenced in a study of early T cells in non-severe SARS-CoV-2 infection. MiXCR, run by TCRdb on the 5' RACE reads, gives a single entry per CDR3 protein. The table shows more than 65,000 distinct CDR3 sequences, with 13% to 15% occurring only once. The sequences come from whole blood, collected at baseline. The source is an adult who was a healthcare worker with PCR-confirmed SARS-CoV-2 infection or an uninfected control (not recorded which).

This rearrangement joins TRBV6-1 to TRBJ2-7, with TRBD2 matching 9 bases. With V trimmed by 8 bases and J by 4 bases, 9 bases remained unmatched. The CDR3 runs to 14 residues. Looked up from germline, CDR1 is MNHNS and CDR2 is SASEGT. The CDR3 loop is CASSLAGPEYEQYF. Written as DNA, the CDR3 is TGTGCCAGCTCCCTAGCGGGACCAGAGTACGAGCAGTACTTC.

A few counts support this clonotype. The CDR3 loop is CSASRYSYEQYF. The CDR3 coding sequence is TGCAGTGCTAGCAGATACTCCTACGAGCAGTACTTC. V usage is TRBV20-1 and J usage is TRBJ2-7; D unclear. This CDR3 has 12 amino acids. The V gene's germline CDR1 is DFQATT and CDR2 SNEGSKA (reference sequence). V was cut by 3 bases and J by 0 bases, with 6 bases left in between.

This clonotype was counted many times. V gene TRBV27 combines with J gene TRBJ2-1; 11 positions match TRBD2. The germline CDR1 and CDR2 sequences are MNHEY and SMNVEV (reference sequence). The CDR3 sequence is 15 residues long. V shed 3 bases and J 3 bases; nucleotides not matched to a gene: 1. In nucleotides, the CDR3 is TGTGCCAGCAGTTTCACTAGCGGGAGCTACAATGAGCAGTTCTTC. This encodes CASSFTSGSYNEQFF.

This clonotype was found many times. V and J are TRBV4-1 and TRBJ2-1; 10 nucleotides match TRBD2. V was pared by 0 bases and J by 5 bases, with 1 base of the junction left unmatched. The germline gives CDR1 MGHRA, CDR2 YSYEKL. There are 15 residues in the CDR3. The CDR3 DNA follows: TGCGCCAGCAGCCAAGAAACTAGCGGGGACAATGAGCAGTTCTTC. Translated: CASSQETSGDNEQFF.

The chain joins TRBV20-1 to TRBJ2-1; 10 bases agree with TRBD2. Germline CDR1 and CDR2: DFQATT and SNEGSKA (reference sequence). With 6 bases clipped from V and 8 bases from J, the junction kept 16 bases outside the gene matches. The CDR3 has 16 amino acids. Written as DNA, the CDR3 is TGCAGTGCCTTAGTCCCCACTAGCGGGGCCTTCGATGAGCAGTTCTTC. This translates into CSALVPTSGAFDEQFF.

The table lists this clonotype with a few counts. This chain links TRBV4-2 with TRBJ1-2; unclear D gene. This CDR3 is built from 12 residues. Germline lookup yields CDR1 LGHNA and CDR2 YNFKEQ. V lost 0 bases, J lost 5 bases, and 4 bases lay in between. The CDR3 protein is CASSQDRYGYTF. As DNA, the CDR3 is TGTGCCAGCAGCCAAGATCGATATGGCTACACCTTC.

This clonotype was seen only a few times. The genes are TRBV6-1 and TRBJ2-3; 7 bases line up with TRBD2. The CDR3 length is 13 residues. Germline CDR1 reads MNHNS; CDR2 reads SASEGT. J gave up 4 bases and V 9 bases, and 7 bases lay outside the gene matches. CDR3 residues: CASWGGIPDTQYF. CDR3 nucleotides: TGTGCCAGTTGGGGAGGGATCCCAGATACGCAGTATTTT.

This clonotype came up many times. The genes are TRBV28 and TRBJ2-1; TRBD2 agrees at 9 bases. The CDR3 is made up of 16 amino acids. Trimming cost V 6 bases and J 5 bases; bases outside gene matches: 11. The germline CDR1 and CDR2 sequences are MDHEN and SYDVKM. CDR3 loop: CASRELAGRWDNEQFF. In DNA form, the CDR3 reads TGTGCCAGCAGGGAGCTAGCGGGAAGATGGGACAATGAGCAGTTCTTC.

This clonotype was seen a handful of times. This chain links TRBV5-5 with TRBJ2-3; D may be TRBD1 (5 bases). The CDR3 is 15 amino acids. Trimming shortened V by 0 bases and J by 6 bases, and 14 bases separated the two germline ends. Germline CDR1 SGHKS, CDR2 YYEKEE (reference sequence). DNA of the CDR3: TGTGCCAGCAGCTTGGTACCCGGCCAGGGTGATACGCAGTATTTT. This sequence encodes CASSLVPGQGDTQYF.

This chain uses TRBV28 with TRBJ2-1, with TRBD2 identical over 9 bases. The CDR3 is made up of 15 amino acids. The germline gives CDR1 MDHEN, CDR2 SYDVKM. J gave up 10 bases and V 3 bases, and 10 bases lay outside the gene matches. CDR3 region: CASSFSGSPLREQFF. CDR3 nucleotides: TGTGCCAGCAGTTTTAGCGGGAGCCCTCTTCGGGAGCAGTTCTTC.

This clonotype was detected ten times or more. The genes are TRBV20-1 and TRBJ2-2; 10 bases are a match to TRBD1. Trimming took 0 bases from V and 6 from J; bases not matched to a gene: 10. CDR1 and CDR2 (germline): DFQATT, SNEGSKA (reference sequence). The CDR3 covers 17 residues. CDR3 protein: CSARDGWGQGSAGELFF. Here the CDR3 DNA reads TGCAGTGCTAGAGATGGGTGGGGACAGGGGAGCGCCGGGGAGCTGTTTTTT.

This clonotype has only a few counts. This chain connects TRBV14 to TRBJ2-1, with TRBD2 identical over 8 bases. Looked up from germline, CDR1 is SGHDN and CDR2 is FVKESK. The CDR3 loop spans 15 amino acids. V shed 2 bases and J 8 bases; nucleotides not matched to a gene: 8. The CDR3 DNA sequence: TGTGCCAGCAGCCAACACGCGGGAGGACTGGATGAGCAGTTCTTC. Residues: CASSQHAGGLDEQFF.

In its sample, this clonotype was seen a few times. The rearrangement links TRBV12-3 or TRBV12-4 to TRBJ1-1, with D possibly being TRBD1 (5 bases). The CDR3 runs to 12 residues. Trimming cost V 6 bases and J 8 bases, with 13 bases left between them. Here the CDR3 DNA reads TGTGCCAGCAGGCCTCAGGGAAAAGAAGCTTTCTTT. Protein: CASRPQGKEAFF.

J is TRBJ2-1 and V is TRBV20-1; 12 bases map to TRBD2. Losses at the gene ends were 3 bases for V and 7 bases for J; bases not matched to a gene: 7. This CDR3 spans 15 amino acids. The germline gives CDR1 DFQATT, CDR2 SNEGSKA (reference sequence). CDR3 in amino acids: CSARLAGGPGNEQFF. Written as DNA, the CDR3 is TGCAGTGCTAGGCTAGCGGGAGGGCCGGGGAATGAGCAGTTCTTC.

This clonotype was found a few times. The rearrangement links TRBV4-1 to TRBJ2-1; 10 nucleotides align to TRBD2. Trimming took 0 bases from V and 4 from J; bases not matched to a gene: 15. The CDR3 is 20 amino acids. Germline CDR1 reads MGHRA; CDR2 reads YSYEKL. CDR3 coding DNA: TGCGCCAGCAGCCAAGATCTCCTCCGGACCCTAGCGGGAGTGTACAATGAGCAGTTCTTC. As protein: CASSQDLLRTLAGVYNEQFF.

This chain's CDR3 is CSENGGTEAFF. Written as DNA, the CDR3 is TGCAGCGAAAATGGGGGCACTGAAGCTTTCTTT. V and J are TRBV29-1 and TRBJ1-1; possible D gene TRBD1, 5 bases. Deletions cut 7 bases from V and 4 bases from J, with 10 bases between. CDR1 is SQVTM, CDR2 ANQGSEA, per germline. The CDR3 loop spans 11 amino acids.

V usage is TRBV29-1 and J usage is TRBJ1-1; D is unresolved. The CDR3 has 11 residues. Trimming removed 7 bases from V and 3 bases from J, with 9 bases in between. Germline-derived CDR1 and CDR2 are SQVTM and ANQGSEA. DNA of the CDR3: TGCAGCGCTGGCCAGGACACTGAAGCTTTCTTT. Its protein product is CSAGQDTEAFF.

The chain employs TRBV6-1 and TRBJ2-1; either TRBD1 or TRBD2 may fit D (5 bases each). CDR3 length equals 15 residues. The germline CDR1 and CDR2 sequences are MNHNS and SASEGT. V lost 4 bases and J lost 3, with 13 bases in between. The CDR3 loop is CASSVRTGHYNEQFF. The CDR3 bases are TGTGCCAGCAGTGTAAGGACGGGGCACTACAATGAGCAGTTCTTC.

This clonotype showed up just a few times. The chain couples TRBV11-1 to TRBJ2-5; TRBD2 might be the D (6 bases). Per germline, CDR1 SGHAT and CDR2 FQDESV (reference sequence). The CDR3 runs to 13 residues. The V end lost 5 bases, the J end lost 5 bases, and 12 bases lay between the germline ends. The CDR3 DNA follows: TGTGCCAGCAGCACGGGGGTTCTGGAGACCCAGTACTTC. Translation gives CASSTGVLETQYF. Full variable domain (missing parts from reference TRBV11-1 and TRBJ2-5): EAEVAQSPRYKITEKSQAVAFWCDPISGHATLYWYRQILGQGPELLVQFQDESVVDDSQLPKDRFSAERLKGVDSTLKIQPAELGDSAMYLCASSTGVLETQYFGPGTRLLVL.

The rearrangement uses TRBV4-2 and TRBJ2-3; 7 positions agree with TRBD1. CDR1 is LGHNA, CDR2 YNFKEQ, per germline. The CDR3 has 14 amino acids. V was pared by 4 bases and J by 4 bases, with 5 bases of the junction left unmatched. This chain's CDR3 is CASSLGTAPDTQYF. CDR3 nucleotide sequence: TGTGCCAGCAGCCTCGGGACAGCCCCAGATACGCAGTATTTT.

The chain employs TRBV6-2 or TRBV6-3 and TRBJ2-1, with 9 bases that match TRBD2. Germline V CDR1 and CDR2: MNHEY, SVGEGT. This CDR3 has 15 amino acids. V trimming: 4 bases; J trimming: 4 bases; junction bases outside the gene matches: 5. In DNA form, the CDR3 reads TGTGCCAGCAGTTTAGCGGGAGCCTATTACAATGAGCAGTTCTTC. Amino acid sequence: CASSLAGAYYNEQFF.

This clonotype was counted at least ten times. Mismatch with germline at one junction end may stem from a read error. This chain connects TRBV29-1 to TRBJ2-1; TRBD1 matches at 9 bases. The CDR3 contains 10 residues. CDR1 and CDR2 from the germline V gene are SQVTM and ANQGSEA. CDR3: CSVGPGQGIF. The CDR3, as DNA: TGCAGCGTGGGCCCGGGACAGGGTATCTTC.